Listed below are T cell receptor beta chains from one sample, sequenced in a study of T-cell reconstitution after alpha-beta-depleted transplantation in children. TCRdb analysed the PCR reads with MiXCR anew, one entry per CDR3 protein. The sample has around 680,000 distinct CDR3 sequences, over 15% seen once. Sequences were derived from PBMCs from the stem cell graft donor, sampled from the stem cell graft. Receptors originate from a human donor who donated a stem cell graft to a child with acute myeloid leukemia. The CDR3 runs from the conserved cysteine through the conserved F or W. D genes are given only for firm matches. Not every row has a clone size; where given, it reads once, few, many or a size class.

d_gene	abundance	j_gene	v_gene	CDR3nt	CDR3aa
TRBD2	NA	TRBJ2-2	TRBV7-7	TGTGCCAGCAGCTTAAGTCGAGCGGGGGCCACCGGGGAGCTGTTTTTT	CASSLSRAGATGELFF
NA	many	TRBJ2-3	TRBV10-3	TGTGCCACCGCCTCAGACCTCATGAGTGCCGCGCAGTATTTT	CATASDLMSAAQYF
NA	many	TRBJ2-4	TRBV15	TGTGCCACCATGGGGAACGGTGAAAACATTCAGTACTTC	CATMGNGENIQYF
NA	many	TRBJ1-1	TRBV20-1	TGCAGTGCTAGAGAGGCCAGGGGATCGAACACTGAAGCTTTCTTT	CSAREARGSNTEAFF
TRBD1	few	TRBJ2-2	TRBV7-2	TGTGCCAGCAGCCTTACCCCGCAGGGGGCCGGGGAGCTGTTTTTT	CASSLTPQGAGELFF
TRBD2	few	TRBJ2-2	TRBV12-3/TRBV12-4	TGTGCCAGCAGTTCGCGGGGGAGGGAGCTGTTTTTT	CASSSRGRELFF
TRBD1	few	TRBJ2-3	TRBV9	TGTGCCAGCAGCGTAGAAGGGGGCGCAGATACGCAGTATTTT	CASSVEGGADTQYF
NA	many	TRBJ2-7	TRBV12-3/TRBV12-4	TGTGCCAGCAGCCCCCTCGCGCCCAGCTCCTACGAGCAGTACTTC	CASSPLAPSSYEQYF
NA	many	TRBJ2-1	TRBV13	TGTGCCAGCAGCTTACACCATGAGCAGTTCTTC	CASSLHHEQFF
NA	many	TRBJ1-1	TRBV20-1	TGCAGTGCTAGAGAGAGGTTTGCGAACACTGAAGCTTTCTTT	CSARERFANTEAFF
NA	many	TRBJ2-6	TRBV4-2	TGTGCCAGCAGCCAAGTTCGAGGGACTGGGGCCAACGTCCTGACTTTC	CASSQVRGTGANVLTF
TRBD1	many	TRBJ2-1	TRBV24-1	TGTGCCACCAGCGTGGGACAGGGGGCCTACAATGAGCAGTTCTTC	CATSVGQGAYNEQFF
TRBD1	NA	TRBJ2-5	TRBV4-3	TGCGCCAGCAGCCAAGGGAGAACAGGGGGCCGAGAGACCCAGTACTTC	CASSQGRTGGRETQYF
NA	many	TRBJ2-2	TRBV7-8	TGTGCCAGCAGGCTTACGATGGTTAACACCGGGGAGCTGTTTTTT	CASRLTMVNTGELFF
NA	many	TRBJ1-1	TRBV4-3	TGCGCCAGCAGCCAACTATCGAACACTGAAGCTTTCTTT	CASSQLSNTEAFF
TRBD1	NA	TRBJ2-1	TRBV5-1	TGCGCCAGCAGCTTCCGAGGAGTACAGGGGGCGTACAATGAGCAGTTCTTC	CASSFRGVQGAYNEQFF
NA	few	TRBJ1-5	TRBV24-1	TGTGCCACCAGTGATTTATCGTTTTATAGCAATCAGCCCCAGCATTTT	CATSDLSFYSNQPQHF
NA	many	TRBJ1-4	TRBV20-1	TGCAGTGCTAGAGATTGGAGGGGAGGGGAAAAACTGTTTTTT	CSARDWRGGEKLFF
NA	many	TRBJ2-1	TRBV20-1	TGCAGTGCAAAGCCCTTGCAAGACAATGAGCAGTTCTTC	CSAKPLQDNEQFF
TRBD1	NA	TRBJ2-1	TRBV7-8	TGTGCCAGCAGCGCCGGGACAGCTTACAATGAGCAGTTCTTC	CASSAGTAYNEQFF
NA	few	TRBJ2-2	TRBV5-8	TGTGCCAGCAGCTCCAGGCCGCCCACGAACACCGGGGAGCTGTTTTTT	CASSSRPPTNTGELFF
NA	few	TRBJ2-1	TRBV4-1	TGCGCCAGCAGCCAAGAAGTAGGCGGTTTGGGCCATGAGCAGTTCTTC	CASSQEVGGLGHEQFF